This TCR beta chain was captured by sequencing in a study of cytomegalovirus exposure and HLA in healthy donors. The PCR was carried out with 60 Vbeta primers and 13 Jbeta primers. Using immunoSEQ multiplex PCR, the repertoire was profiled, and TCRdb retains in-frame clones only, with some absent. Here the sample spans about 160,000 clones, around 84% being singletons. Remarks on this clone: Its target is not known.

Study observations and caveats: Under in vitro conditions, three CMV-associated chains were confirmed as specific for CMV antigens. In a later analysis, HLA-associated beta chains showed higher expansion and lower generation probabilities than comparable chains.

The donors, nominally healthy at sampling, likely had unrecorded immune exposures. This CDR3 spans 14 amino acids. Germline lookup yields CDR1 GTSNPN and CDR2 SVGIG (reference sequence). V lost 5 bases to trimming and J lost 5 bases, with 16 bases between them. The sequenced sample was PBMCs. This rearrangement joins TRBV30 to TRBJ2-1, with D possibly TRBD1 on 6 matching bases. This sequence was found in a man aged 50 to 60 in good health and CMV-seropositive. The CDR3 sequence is CAWGTGLGNNEQFF. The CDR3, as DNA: TGTGCCTGGGGTACAGGGTTGGGTAACAATGAGCAGTTCTTC.